Listed here is a single TCR beta chain. The antigen is unknown. The Oncomine TCR Beta short-read assay sequenced DNA from cultured CD4+ T cells. One entry per CDR3 protein results from TCRdb running MiXCR on the PCR reads. The sample records 25,000 to 30,000 distinct CDR3 sequences, roughly 57% being singletons. Trimming shortened V by 6 bases and J by 1 base, and 9 bases separated the two germline ends. Germline V lookup: CDR1 DFQATT, CDR2 SNEGSKA (reference sequence). The CDR3 covers 12 residues. The data were taken from a study of vaccination and CD4 T cells after COVID-19. Broader study findings: Counts of SARS-CoV-2-reactive clonotypes had a median that went from roughly 21 to 40, a nonsignificant change.

Treatment here: approximately 11-day PBMC culture with coronavirus spike peptide pools or control peptides (ViraFEST assay). The rearrangement joins TRBV20-1 to TRBJ1-1, with D hard to call. This TCR came from a human donor who received a COVID-19 vaccine. The material was CD4+ T cells from blood, cultured in vitro, obtained after SARS-CoV-2 vaccination. The CDR3 is CSAGEGNTEAFF. The DNA of the CDR3 is TGCAGTGCGGGAGAAGGGAACACTGAAGCTTTCTTT.